These 22 T cell receptor beta chains originate from one sample sequenced in a study of blood T cell repertoires in COVID-19. Measured with immunoSEQ multiplex PCR; TCRdb has only the in-frame clones, and not every one. The table lists some 80,000 clones, about 82% of them singletons. Sequenced input: peripheral blood. Every receptor here comes from an older man with active or convalescent COVID-19.

The chain combines TRBV6-5 with TRBJ1-2; a possible D gene is TRBD1 (6 bases). The V and J ends lost 8 bases and 4 bases respectively, with 20 bases between them. The CDR3 has 15 residues. Germline V gives CDR1 MNHEY, CDR2 SVGAGI. CDR3 region: CASREQGRAAYGYTF. DNA for the CDR3: TGTGCCAGCCGGGAACAGGGACGAGCGGCCTATGGCTACACCTTC.

The gene calls are TRBV6-5 and TRBJ1-3; 9 bases are a match to TRBD1. Germline V CDR1 and CDR2: MNHEY, SVGAGI. The V and J ends lost 6 bases and 1 base, in that order; junction bases with no gene match: 4. The CDR3 sequence is 15 residues long. CDR3 sequence reads: CASSDRGGSGNTIYF. CDR3 DNA sequence: TGTGCCAGCAGCGACAGGGGGGGTTCTGGAAACACCATATATTTT.

This sequence joins TRBV10-3 and TRBJ1-5; D might be TRBD1 (5 bases). From germline, CDR1 is ENHRY and CDR2 SYGVKD. With 1 base removed from V and 2 bases from J, the gap between germline ends came to 9 bases. The length of the CDR3 is 15 residues. CDR3 loop: CAISELGGGNQPQHF. The CDR3, as DNA: TGTGCCATCAGTGAGTTAGGAGGGGGCAATCAGCCCCAGCATTTT.

This clone has only one observation. The rearrangement uses TRBV6-5 and TRBJ1-2; the D is unclear. The V end was cut by 5 bases, the J end by 7 bases, with 14 bases between. The CDR3 sequence is 13 residues long. Germline-derived CDR1 and CDR2 are MNHEY and SVGAGI. CDR3 DNA: TGTGCCAGCAGTCTATCGGGATACGGTGGCTACACCTTC. It codes for CASSLSGYGGYTF.

The chain carries TRBV9 and TRBJ1-6; 7 bases line up with TRBD1. The trim removed 3 bases at V and 3 bases at J, leaving 9 bases unmatched. Per germline, CDR1 SGDLS and CDR2 YYNGEE. This CDR3 is 17 amino acids long. In nucleotides, the CDR3 is TGTGCCAGCAGCGCGGGCGAGGGGGCCCTCTATAATTCACCCCTCCACTTT. Translating it yields CASSAGEGALYNSPLHF.

The chain carries TRBV28 and TRBJ1-3, with 7 bases fitting TRBD1. The CDR3 is 13 amino acids. CDR1 and CDR2 (germline): MDHEN, SYDVKM. Losses at the gene ends were 11 bases for V and 4 bases for J; bases not matched to a gene: 8. The CDR3 nucleotides read TGTGCCGTGAGGAAGGGGGCAGGAAACACCATATATTTT. Translating gives CAVRKGAGNTIYF.

The gene calls are TRBV3-1 (or the pseudogene TRBV3-2) and TRBJ1-1, with a tentative D call TRBD1 (5 bases). The V gene lost 4 bases and the J gene lost 7 bases, with 7 bases spanning the gap. The germline CDR1 and CDR2 sequences are LGHDT and YNNKEL (reference sequence). The CDR3 covers 11 residues. CDR3 DNA sequence: TGTGCCAGCAGCCGGGGCAGTGAAGCTTTCTTT. This codes for CASSRGSEAFF.

This CDR3 is CASSEAGTGALNYGYTF. CDR3 nucleotides: TGTGCCAGCAGTGAAGCGGGGACAGGGGCCTTAAACTATGGCTACACCTTC. This chain uses TRBV6-1 with TRBJ1-2; TRBD1 matches at 10 bases. Per the germline V gene, CDR1 is MNHNS and CDR2 is SASEGT. CDR3 length: 17 amino acids. The ends lost 0 bases at V and 2 bases at J; junction bases unmatched: 6.

This rearrangement joins TRBV28 to TRBJ1-1; TRBD1 matches at 11 bases. With 2 bases clipped from V and 0 bases from J, the junction kept 2 bases outside the gene matches. Germline V gene lookup returns CDR1 MDHEN and CDR2 SYDVKM. The CDR3 contains 16 residues. The CDR3 reads CASSLRTGGLNTEAFF. The CDR3 DNA sequence: TGTGCCAGCAGTTTAAGGACAGGGGGCTTGAACACTGAAGCTTTCTTT.

The V gene is TRBV7-2, the J gene TRBJ2-7; 9 bases line up with TRBD1. The germline V gene has CDR1 SGHTA and CDR2 FQGNSA. J was trimmed by 6 bases and V by 3 bases; bases with no gene match: 3. This CDR3 has 13 residues. The CDR3 nucleotides read TGTGCCAGCAGCTTTGGACAGGGGTTCGAGCAGTACGTC. Translated, it gives CASSFGQGFEQYV.

This sequence joins TRBV6-5 and TRBJ2-7; TRBD2 might be the D (5 bases). The CDR3 totals 13 residues. V lost 6 bases to trimming and J lost 2 bases, with 11 bases between them. Germline values: CDR1 MNHEY, CDR2 SVGAGI. CDR3 DNA: TGTGCCAGCAGACACCGGGAACCCTACGAGCAGTACGTC. This translates into CASRHREPYEQYV.

CDR3 residues: CASSFDEGVAEAFF. The CDR3 nucleotides are TGTGCCAGCAGTTTTGACGAGGGGGTAGCTGAAGCTTTCTTT. The chain recombines TRBV6-5 with TRBJ1-1, with D tentatively TRBD1 (6 bases). CDR1 and CDR2 (germline): MNHEY, SVGAGI. The V and J ends lost 4 bases and 6 bases respectively, with 15 bases between them. The CDR3 totals 14 residues.

The CDR3 spells CASGPREKLFF. Here the CDR3 DNA reads TGTGCCAGCGGGCCCCGGGAAAAACTGTTTTTT. The chain recombines TRBV2 with TRBJ1-4; no reliable D call. With 8 bases removed from V and 8 bases from J, the gap between germline ends came to 9 bases. Germline V gene sequence: CDR1 SNHLY, CDR2 FYNNEI. The CDR3 extends over 11 amino acids.

This clone was observed a single time. The chain combines TRBV7-2 with TRBJ1-2; the D is unclear. There are 15 residues in the CDR3. The V gene lost 6 bases and the J gene lost 8 bases, with 22 bases spanning the gap. Germline CDR1 SGHTA, CDR2 FQGNSA. CDR3 amino acids: CASRMTEGGVRGYTF. CDR3 DNA sequence: TGTGCCAGCAGGATGACCGAAGGCGGGGTTAGAGGCTACACCTTC.

The rearrangement joins TRBV6-4 to TRBJ2-7; perhaps TRBD2 as D (6 bases). V shed 6 bases and J shed 0 bases, with 18 bases lying between them. Looked up from germline, CDR1 is MRHNA and CDR2 is SNTAGT. The CDR3 is 16 amino acids. This CDR3 is CASRLGRSLCSYEQYV. The CDR3 DNA sequence: TGTGCCAGCAGGCTCGGGAGAAGTTTGTGCTCCTACGAGCAGTACGTC.

This chain uses TRBV6-1 with TRBJ1-3, with 7 bases aligning to TRBD1. The germline V gene encodes CDR1 MNHNS and CDR2 SASEGT. Germline trimming cut 1 base from V and 8 bases from J; bases unmatched to any gene: 8. The CDR3 contains 15 residues. The DNA for the CDR3 is TGTGCCAGCAGTGAAGGAGGGGGCAGGGGGTACACCATATATTTT. Its translation: CASSEGGGRGYTIYF.

The rearrangement links TRBV11-3 to TRBJ2-2, with a possible D match to TRBD2 (5 bases). Germline CDR1 and CDR2: SGHNT and YENEEA. V gave up 0 bases and J gave up 5 bases, with 7 bases separating them. This CDR3 is built from 14 residues. The CDR3 coding sequence is TGTGCCAGCAGCTTAGATCGCGGGACCGGGGAGCTGTTTTTT. Amino acids: CASSLDRGTGELFF.

The chain recombines TRBV2 with TRBJ1-6; perhaps TRBD1 as D (5 bases). Trimming stripped 7 bases from V and 6 bases from J, with 13 bases between. Germline V gene sequence: CDR1 SNHLY, CDR2 FYNNEI. There are 14 residues in the CDR3. CDR3 nucleotide sequence: TGTGCCAGCAAGGTGGTGACAGTTAATTCACCCCTCCACTTT. Amino acids: CASKVVTVNSPLHF.

The chain carries TRBV10-3 and TRBJ1-6, with D maybe TRBD1 (5 bases). CDR1 is ENHRY, CDR2 SYGVKD, per germline. Trimming pared 6 bases from V and 9 bases from J, leaving 18 bases between. The CDR3 totals 15 residues. CDR3 sequence reads: CAIRSTANGGSPLHF. The CDR3 DNA follows: TGTGCCATCAGATCGACAGCAAACGGTGGTTCACCCCTCCACTTT.

This rearrangement joins TRBV6-5 to TRBJ1-1; D is uncertain. The germline V gene has CDR1 MNHEY and CDR2 SVGAGI. V gave up 1 base and J gave up 0 bases, with 9 bases separating them. CDR3 length: 15 residues. CDR3 residues: CASSYFGSVNTEAFF. The CDR3 nucleotides are TGTGCCAGCAGTTACTTCGGGTCAGTGAACACTGAAGCTTTCTTT.

The chain recombines TRBV2 with TRBJ2-5; 11 bases map to TRBD1. Per the germline V gene, CDR1 is SNHLY and CDR2 is FYNNEI. The V gene end was trimmed by 7 bases and the J gene end by 5 bases; junction bases not matched to a gene: 9. There are 15 residues in the CDR3. CDR3 sequence reads: CASTLGQGAWETQYF. The CDR3 nucleotides read TGTGCCAGCACCCTAGGACAGGGGGCATGGGAGACCCAGTACTTC.

The chain combines TRBV3-1 (or the pseudogene TRBV3-2) with TRBJ2-3; no clear D. The CDR3 runs to 12 residues. V was cut by 2 bases and J by 4 bases, with 4 bases left in between. Germline V gene sequence: CDR1 LGHDT, CDR2 YNNKEL (reference sequence). In DNA form, the CDR3 reads TGTGCCAGCAGCCAACCGTCAGATACGCAGTATTTT. This sequence encodes CASSQPSDTQYF.